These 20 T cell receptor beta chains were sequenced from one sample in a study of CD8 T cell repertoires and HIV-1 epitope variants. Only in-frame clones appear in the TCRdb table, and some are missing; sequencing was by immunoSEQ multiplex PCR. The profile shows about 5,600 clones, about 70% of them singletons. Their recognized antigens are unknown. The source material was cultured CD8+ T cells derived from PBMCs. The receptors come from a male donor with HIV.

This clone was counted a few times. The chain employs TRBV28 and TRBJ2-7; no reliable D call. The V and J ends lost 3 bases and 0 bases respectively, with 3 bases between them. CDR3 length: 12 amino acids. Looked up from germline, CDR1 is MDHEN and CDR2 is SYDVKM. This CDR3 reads CASSLFSYEQYF. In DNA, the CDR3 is TGTGCCAGCAGTTTGTTCTCCTACGAGCAGTACTTC.

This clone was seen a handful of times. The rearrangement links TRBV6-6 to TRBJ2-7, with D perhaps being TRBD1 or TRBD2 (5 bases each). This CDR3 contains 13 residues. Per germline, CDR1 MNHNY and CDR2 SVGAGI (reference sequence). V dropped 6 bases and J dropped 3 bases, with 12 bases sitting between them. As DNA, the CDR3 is TGTGCCAGCAGACCTATTGGGGGCTACGAGCAGTACTTC. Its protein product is CASRPIGGYEQYF.

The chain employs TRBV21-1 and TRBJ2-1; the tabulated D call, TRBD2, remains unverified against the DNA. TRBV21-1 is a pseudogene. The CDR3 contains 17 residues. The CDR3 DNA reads TGTGCCAGCGGGAGCATACTAGGCGGGAGGGCCCTGTATGAGCAGTTCTTC. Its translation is CASGSILGGRALYEQFF.

CDR3 amino acids: CASSSDVSAYEQYF. DNA of the CDR3: TGTGCCAGCAGTTCAGATGTCTCGGCCTACGAGCAGTACTTC. The chain combines TRBV5-4 with TRBJ2-7; no clear D gene. The CDR3 is 14 amino acids. V was pared by 5 bases and J by 2 bases, with 14 bases between. The V gene's germline CDR1 is SGHNT and CDR2 YYREEE (reference sequence).

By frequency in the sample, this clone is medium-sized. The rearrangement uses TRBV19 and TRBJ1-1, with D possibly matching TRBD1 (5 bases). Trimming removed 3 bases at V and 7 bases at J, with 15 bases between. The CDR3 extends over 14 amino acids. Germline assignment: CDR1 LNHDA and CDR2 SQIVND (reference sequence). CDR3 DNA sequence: TGTGCCAGTAGTATTGGCGGGGCAGCCCTTGAAGCTTTCTTT. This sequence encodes CASSIGGAALEAFF.

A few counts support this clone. This CDR3 is CASSLSLVTEAFF. CDR3 DNA sequence: TGTGCCAGCAGTTTATCCTTGGTGACTGAAGCTTTCTTT. The chain has TRBV27 and TRBJ1-1; D gene ambiguous. Germline loops: CDR1 MNHEY, CDR2 SMNVEV (reference sequence). The V end lost 0 bases, the J end lost 5 bases, and 7 bases lay between the germline ends. CDR3 length: 13 residues.

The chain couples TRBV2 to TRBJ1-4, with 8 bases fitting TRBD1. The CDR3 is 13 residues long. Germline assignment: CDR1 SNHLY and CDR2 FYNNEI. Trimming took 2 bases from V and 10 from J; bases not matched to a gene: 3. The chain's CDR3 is CASSEQGAGKLFF. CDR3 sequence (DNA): TGTGCCAGCAGTGAACAGGGGGCAGGAAAACTGTTTTTT. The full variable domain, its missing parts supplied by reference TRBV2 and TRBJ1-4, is EPEVTQTPSHQVTQMGQEVILRCVPISNHLYFYWYRQILGQKVEFLVSFYNNEISEKSEIFDDQFSVERPDGSNFTLKIRSTKLEDSAMYFCASSEQGAGKLFFGSGTQLSVL.

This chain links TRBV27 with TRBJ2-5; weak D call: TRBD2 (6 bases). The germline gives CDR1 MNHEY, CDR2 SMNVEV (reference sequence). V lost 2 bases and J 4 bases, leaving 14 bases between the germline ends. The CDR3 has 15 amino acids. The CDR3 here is CASSLGGQGGETQYF. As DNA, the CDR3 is TGTGCCAGCAGTTTAGGAGGGCAGGGCGGAGAGACCCAGTACTTC.

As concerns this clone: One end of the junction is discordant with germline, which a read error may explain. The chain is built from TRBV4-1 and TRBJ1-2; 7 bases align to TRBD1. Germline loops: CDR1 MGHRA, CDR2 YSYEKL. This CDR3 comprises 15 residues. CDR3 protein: CASSLGDSGRGGYTF. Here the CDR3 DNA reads TGTGCCAGCAGCCTAGGGGACAGCGGGAGGGGTGGCTACACCTTC.

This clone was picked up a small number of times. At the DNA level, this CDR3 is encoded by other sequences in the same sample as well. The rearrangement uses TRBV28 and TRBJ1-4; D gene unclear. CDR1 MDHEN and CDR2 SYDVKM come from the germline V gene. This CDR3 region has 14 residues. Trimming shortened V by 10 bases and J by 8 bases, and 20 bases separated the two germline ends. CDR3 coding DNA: TGTGCCACCTCCCTGTGGGCATCGGGGGAAAAACTGTTTTTT. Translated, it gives CATSLWASGEKLFF. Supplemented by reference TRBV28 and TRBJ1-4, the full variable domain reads DVKVTQSSRYLVKRTGEKVFLECVQDMDHENMFWYRQDPGLGLRLIYFSYDVKMKEKGDIPEGYSVSREKKERFSLILESASTNQTSMYLCATSLWASGEKLFFGSGTQLSVL.

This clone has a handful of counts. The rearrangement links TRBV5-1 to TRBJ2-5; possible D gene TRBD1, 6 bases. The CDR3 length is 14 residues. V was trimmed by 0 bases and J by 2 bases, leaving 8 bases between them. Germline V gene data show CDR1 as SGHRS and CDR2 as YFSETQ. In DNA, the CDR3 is TGCGCCAGCAGCTTGGCCGGACAGCAAGAGACCCAGTACTTC. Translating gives CASSLAGQQETQYF.

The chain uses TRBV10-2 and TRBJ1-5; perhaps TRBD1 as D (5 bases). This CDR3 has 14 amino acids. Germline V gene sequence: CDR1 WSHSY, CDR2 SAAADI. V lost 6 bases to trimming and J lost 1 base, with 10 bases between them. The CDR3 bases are TGCGCCAGCAGGGGGGGGGAGAGCAATCAGCCCCAGCATTTT. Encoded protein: CASRGGESNQPQHF.

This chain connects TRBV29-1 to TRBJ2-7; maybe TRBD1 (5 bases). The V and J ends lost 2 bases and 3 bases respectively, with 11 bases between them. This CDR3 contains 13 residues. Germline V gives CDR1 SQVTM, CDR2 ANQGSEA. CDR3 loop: CSVEKVGHYEQYF. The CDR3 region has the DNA TGCAGCGTTGAAAAGGTGGGGCACTACGAGCAGTACTTC.

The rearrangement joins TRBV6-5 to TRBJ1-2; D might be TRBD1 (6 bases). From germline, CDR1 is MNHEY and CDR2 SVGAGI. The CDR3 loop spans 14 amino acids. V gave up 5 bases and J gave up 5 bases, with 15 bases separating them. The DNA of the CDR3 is TGTGCCAGCAGTACAGGGAGGTGGGGTTATGGCTACACCTTC. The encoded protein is CASSTGRWGYGYTF.

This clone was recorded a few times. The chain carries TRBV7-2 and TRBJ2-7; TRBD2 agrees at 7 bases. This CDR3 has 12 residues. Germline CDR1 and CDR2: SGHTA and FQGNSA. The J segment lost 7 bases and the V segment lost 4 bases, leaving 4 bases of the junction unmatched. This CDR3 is CASSSTSLEQYF. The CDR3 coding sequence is TGTGCCAGCAGCTCGACTAGCTTAGAGCAGTACTTC.

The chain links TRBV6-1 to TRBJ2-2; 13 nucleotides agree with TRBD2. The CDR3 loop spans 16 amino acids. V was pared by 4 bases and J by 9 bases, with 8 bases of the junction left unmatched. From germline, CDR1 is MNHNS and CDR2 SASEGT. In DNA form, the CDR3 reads TGTGCCAGCAGTGGAACTAGCGGGGGGGCTTTCCGGGAGCTGTTTTTT. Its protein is CASSGTSGGAFRELFF.

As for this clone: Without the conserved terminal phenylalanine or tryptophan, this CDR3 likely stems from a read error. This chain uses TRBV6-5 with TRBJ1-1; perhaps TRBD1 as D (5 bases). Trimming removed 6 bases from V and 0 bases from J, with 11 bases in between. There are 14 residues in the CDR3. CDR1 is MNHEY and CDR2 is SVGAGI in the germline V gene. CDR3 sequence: CASRPTAMNTEAFL. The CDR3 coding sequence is TGTGCCAGCAGACCGACAGCCATGAACACTGAAGCTTTCCTT.

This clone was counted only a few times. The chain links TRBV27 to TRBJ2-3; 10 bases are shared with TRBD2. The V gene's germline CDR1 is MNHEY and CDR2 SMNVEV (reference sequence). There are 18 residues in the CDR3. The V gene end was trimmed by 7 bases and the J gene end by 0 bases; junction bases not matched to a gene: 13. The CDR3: CASTPTTTSGRSTDTQYF. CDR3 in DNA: TGTGCCAGCACCCCGACCACGACTAGCGGGCGTAGCACAGATACGCAGTATTTT.

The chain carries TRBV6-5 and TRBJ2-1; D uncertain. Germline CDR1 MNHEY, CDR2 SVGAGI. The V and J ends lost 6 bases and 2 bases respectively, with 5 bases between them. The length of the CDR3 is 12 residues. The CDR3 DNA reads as TGTGCCAGCAGCCGACCCTACAATGAGCAGTTCTTC. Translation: CASSRPYNEQFF.

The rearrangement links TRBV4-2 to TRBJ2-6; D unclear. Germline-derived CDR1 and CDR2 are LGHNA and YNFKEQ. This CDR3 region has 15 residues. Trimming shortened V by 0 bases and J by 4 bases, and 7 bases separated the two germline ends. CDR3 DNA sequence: TGTGCCAGCAGCCAAGATCTTTCGGGGGCCAACGTCCTGACTTTC. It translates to CASSQDLSGANVLTF.